One and the same sample provided the 4 T cell receptor beta chains below, sequenced in a study of T cells in women clearing cervical HPV infection. Generated by immunoSEQ multiplex PCR, the TCRdb table keeps only in-frame clones and is missing some. The repertoire table contains some 20,000 clones. The sequencing input was blood buffy coat. These receptors were obtained from a woman between 18 and 69 years old with a cervical HPV16 infection that either progressed to CIN3+ or cleared (not recorded which).

About this clone: The read gets to within 3 residues of the CDR3 end, and the germline J gene fills in the rest. V is TRBV2 and J is TRBJ2-3, with TRBD1 identical over 9 bases. This CDR3 has 14 amino acids. V shed 6 bases and J 5 bases; nucleotides not matched to a gene: 6. In germline, CDR1 is SNHLY, CDR2 FYNNEI. The CDR3 bases that were read are TGTGCCAGCAGGTCCGGGACAGGGAGAGATACG. It translates to CASRSGTGRDT. The whole CDR3 region reads CASRSGTGRDTQYF.

Details on this clone: The observed sequence ends 3 residues before the CDR3 terminus, with the missing tail filled in from the germline J gene. The chain uses TRBV20-1 and TRBJ2-2; either TRBD1 or TRBD2 may supply D (5 bases each). The V end was cut by 0 bases, the J end by 3 bases, with 14 bases between. The CDR3 covers 16 residues. Germline CDR1 DFQATT, CDR2 SNEGSKA (reference sequence). The CDR3 loop is CSARDQGEGDTGELFF. CDR3 DNA (partial): TGCAGTGCTAGAGATCAGGGAGAGGGCGACACCGGGGAG.

About this clone: A junction end diverges from the germline sequence, so it may reflect a read error. The CDR3 goes on 3 residues after the read ends, and that part is filled in from the germline J gene. The chain couples TRBV18 to TRBJ2-6; TRBD2 is a possible D gene (6 bases). The CDR3 sequence is 15 residues long. Germline CDR1 reads KGHSH; CDR2 reads LQKENI. CDR3: CASSVRGSGTNVLTF. CDR3 bases read: TGTGCCAGCTCAGTGCGGGGATCTGGGACCAACGTC.

With respect to this clone: The read falls 3 residues short of the CDR3 end, and the missing part is taken from the germline J gene. The chain has TRBV12-3 or TRBV12-4 and TRBJ2-3, with D tentatively TRBD1 (6 bases). V was shortened by 4 bases and J by 2 bases, with 10 bases between the two germline ends. The CDR3 totals 14 residues. The CDR3 sequence is CASSSTGSTDTQYF. Partial CDR3 DNA: TGTGCCAGCAGTTCTACAGGGTCCACAGATACG.